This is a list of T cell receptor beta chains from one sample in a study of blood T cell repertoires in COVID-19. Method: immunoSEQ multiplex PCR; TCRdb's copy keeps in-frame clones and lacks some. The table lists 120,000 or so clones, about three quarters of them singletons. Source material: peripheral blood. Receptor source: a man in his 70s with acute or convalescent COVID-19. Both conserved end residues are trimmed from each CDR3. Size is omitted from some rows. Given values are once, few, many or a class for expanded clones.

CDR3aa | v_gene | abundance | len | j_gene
ASSLVPGGPGTEAF | TRBV5-4 | . | 14 | TRBJ1-1
ASRVRSTNEKLF | TRBV2 | . | 12 | TRBJ1-4
ASSYRGHLSEKLF | TRBV6-5 | . | 13 | TRBJ1-4
ASSQDGTGGEKLF | TRBV4-3 | . | 13 | TRBJ1-4
SAPLAGIDTQY | TRBV29-1 | . | 11 | TRBJ2-3
ASSSPGTTTYEQY | TRBV27 | . | 13 | TRBJ2-7
ASSLAPQGGSYEQY | TRBV5-1 | once | 14 | TRBJ2-7
ASSVGVVPGNTIY | TRBV9 | large | 13 | TRBJ1-3
ASSSQGTQETQY | TRBV7-2 | . | 12 | TRBJ2-5
ATSRDPGRNYEQY | TRBV15 | . | 13 | TRBJ2-7
ASSPDKNYGYT | TRBV5-4 | . | 11 | TRBJ1-2
ASSLEWGAYEQY | TRBV5-5 | . | 12 | TRBJ2-7
ASSFAGGVGTGIYGYT | TRBV7-3 | . | 16 | TRBJ1-2
ASRPGLAGGRELF | TRBV5-1 | . | 13 | TRBJ2-2
ASRFPGNTEAF | TRBV19 | . | 11 | TRBJ1-1
ASSVAPGQVGYEQF | TRBV9 | . | 14 | TRBJ2-1
ASSMGQGRAF | TRBV7-9 | . | 10 | TRBJ1-1
ASSSGQVKERGGGVYGYT | TRBV11-3 | . | 18 | TRBJ1-2
ASSQGQLTEKLF | TRBV27 | . | 12 | TRBJ1-4
ASSQGTREQY | TRBV3-1/TRBV3-2 | . | 10 | TRBJ2-7
ASSDPMAPRGETQY | TRBV11-2 | . | 14 | TRBJ2-5
ASSLGSGGGGTDTQY | TRBV11-3 | . | 15 | TRBJ2-3
ASSWTGPNYGYT | TRBV6-2/TRBV6-3 | . | 12 | TRBJ1-2
ASSLTGLALYEQY | TRBV7-6 | . | 13 | TRBJ2-7
ASRYGGQETQY | TRBV19 | . | 11 | TRBJ2-5
ASSDSVIWLYGYT | TRBV6-4 | . | 13 | TRBJ1-2
AWRKGGGYT | TRBV30 | . | 9 | TRBJ1-2
ASSPGNGYT | TRBV12-3/TRBV12-4 | . | 9 | TRBJ1-2
ASSPKGGRGNEQF | TRBV11-3 | once | 13 | TRBJ2-1
ASTIWTAGGNTDTQY | TRBV7-2 | . | 15 | TRBJ2-3
ASSLGGLALDEQY | TRBV5-4 | . | 13 | TRBJ2-7
ASSYVQGFSGNTIY | TRBV3-1/TRBV3-2 | . | 14 | TRBJ1-3
ASSQRGGSGGELF | TRBV9 | . | 13 | TRBJ2-2
ASSLSRVEGYEQY | TRBV27 | . | 13 | TRBJ2-7
SVNPGHSYEQY | TRBV29-1 | few | 11 | TRBJ2-7
PSIHCGGAGTGELF | TRBV10-2 | . | 14 | TRBJ2-2
ASSQPLRGQETQY | TRBV28 | . | 13 | TRBJ2-5
ASSSTTGGTQY | TRBV7-9 | . | 11 | TRBJ2-3
ASRFRPWLREDGETQY | TRBV4-1 | once | 16 | TRBJ2-5
ASSLWRGAYEQY | TRBV11-1 | . | 12 | TRBJ2-7
ASSSGGGYYGYT | TRBV6-5 | once | 12 | TRBJ1-2
AWSGLSVGEQY | TRBV30 | few | 11 | TRBJ2-7
ASSPRAGYGTDTQY | TRBV9 | . | 14 | TRBJ2-3
ASSYNRDRQY | TRBV6-5 | few | 10 | TRBJ2-7
ATSAEDSSYNEQF | TRBV15 | . | 13 | TRBJ2-1
ASSSSDRGAGELF | TRBV7-3 | once | 13 | TRBJ2-2
ASRQLLNVTEAF | TRBV3-1/TRBV3-2 | . | 12 | TRBJ1-1
ASSFTPTYEQY | TRBV28 | . | 11 | TRBJ2-7
ATSDPRQGTGELF | TRBV24-1 | . | 13 | TRBJ2-2
ASSDGVVYGYT | TRBV12-3/TRBV12-4 | few | 11 | TRBJ1-2
ASSRGQGIRVEGYT | TRBV5-1 | . | 14 | TRBJ1-2
ASSHRQGSTSYYGYT | TRBV7-8 | . | 15 | TRBJ1-2
ASSYDPGTGYT | TRBV6-5 | . | 11 | TRBJ1-2
ASSPMTSGRPTGGNEQF | TRBV19 | once | 17 | TRBJ2-1